Below, 15 T cell receptor beta chains from the same sample are listed, as sequenced in a study of CD8 T cells in Susac syndrome. Random hexamers were used to reverse transcribe roughly 0.45 to 1 ug of RNA. TCRdb analysed the immunoSEQ multiplex PCR reads with MiXCR anew, one entry per CDR3 protein. The repertoire holds approximately 170,000 distinct CDR3 sequences, with about 90% as singletons. Input material: CD4+ T cells from PBMCs. The origin of the receptors is a human donor in good health.

This rearrangement joins TRBV18 to TRBJ2-1; 7 positions agree with TRBD1. The CDR3 consists of 15 residues. In germline, CDR1 is KGHSH, CDR2 LQKENI. Trimming cost V 4 bases and J 10 bases; bases outside gene matches: 13. As DNA, the CDR3 is TGTGCCAGCTCACGGGGACAGCCTGGGTGGGGCGAGCAGTTCTTC. It is translated as CASSRGQPGWGEQFF.

The gene calls are TRBV20-1 and TRBJ2-5, with D maybe TRBD2 (6 bases). Germline CDR1 and CDR2: DFQATT and SNEGSKA (reference sequence). Trimming took off 0 bases at V and 5 bases at J, with 13 bases between the two ends. The CDR3 is made up of 14 amino acids. In DNA form, the CDR3 reads TGCAGTGCTAGAGATCCGGGAGTAGGGGAGACCCAGTACTTC. Residues: CSARDPGVGETQYF.

The rearrangement uses TRBV29-1 and TRBJ2-7; the D call may be TRBD1 or TRBD2 (5 bases each). This CDR3 region has 11 residues. The germline V gene encodes CDR1 SQVTM and CDR2 ANQGSEA. CDR3 nucleotides: TGCGGGACGTTGCTCGGGGCTGAGCAGTACTTC. Translation gives CGTLLGAEQYF.

The V call is TRBV28, the J call TRBJ1-6; 7 bases are shared with TRBD1. The germline V gene encodes CDR1 MDHEN and CDR2 SYDVKM. This CDR3 is 14 amino acids long. The V segment lost 6 bases and the J segment 5 bases; nucleotides outside the gene matches: 4. The CDR3 sequence is CASSSDRHNSPLHF. The CDR3 DNA reads TGTGCCAGCAGCTCGGACAGGCATAATTCACCCCTCCACTTT. The full variable domain, rest sourced from reference TRBV28 and TRBJ1-6, is DVKVTQSSRYLVKRTGEKVFLECVQDMDHENMFWYRQDPGLGLRLIYFSYDVKMKEKGDIPEGYSVSREKKERFSLILESASTNQTSMYLCASSSDRHNSPLHFGNGTRLTVT.

V usage is TRBV28 and J usage is TRBJ1-1; D is possibly TRBD1 (6 bases). The CDR3 length is 16 residues. V was clipped by 2 bases and J by 5 bases, with 18 bases between them. Germline V lookup: CDR1 MDHEN, CDR2 SYDVKM. CDR3 DNA sequence: TGTGCCAGCAGTTTACCGGGGGGGCCCCGAAGGACTGAAGCTTTCTTT. Amino acid sequence: CASSLPGGPRRTEAFF.

The chain recombines TRBV20-1 with TRBJ2-5, with no clear D. V gave up 5 bases and J gave up 3 bases, with 10 bases separating them. The germline V gene encodes CDR1 DFQATT and CDR2 SNEGSKA (reference sequence). This CDR3 has 12 amino acids. CDR3 bases: TGCAGTGCTGAAGACTTCGAAGAGACCCAGTACTTC. Its translation: CSAEDFEETQYF.

The chain combines TRBV7-9 with TRBJ2-7; no clear D. The CDR3 contains 15 residues. Germline V gives CDR1 SEHNR, CDR2 FQNEAQ (reference sequence). V lost 5 bases, J lost 2 bases, and 16 bases lay in between. CDR3 protein: CASSPLGSLAYEQYF. For the CDR3, the DNA is TGTGCCAGCAGCCCGCTAGGCAGCCTAGCCTACGAGCAGTACTTC. Full variable domain (rest looked up from reference TRBV7-9 and TRBJ2-7): DTGVSQNPRHKITKRGQNVTFRCDPISEHNRLYWYRQTLGQGPEFLTYFQNEAQLEKSRLLSDRFSAERPKGSFSTLEIQRTEQGDSAMYLCASSPLGSLAYEQYFGPGTRLTVT.

This rearrangement joins TRBV20-1 to TRBJ1-5, with D possibly matching TRBD1 (5 bases). V was clipped by 1 base and J by 2 bases, with 9 bases between them. This CDR3 contains 14 residues. Germline lookup yields CDR1 DFQATT and CDR2 SNEGSKA (reference sequence). Written as DNA, the CDR3 is TGCAGTGCTAGAGTGGGGCAAGGCAATCAGCCCCAGCATTTT. Translating it yields CSARVGQGNQPQHF.

This clonotype was recorded only once. The chain is built from TRBV10-3 and TRBJ1-1; no firm D call. V dropped 6 bases and J dropped 0 bases, with 11 bases sitting between them. CDR3 length: 14 amino acids. CDR1 ENHRY and CDR2 SYGVKD come from the germline V gene. The CDR3 here is CAISPQDMNTEAFF. CDR3 in DNA: TGTGCCATCAGCCCACAAGACATGAACACTGAAGCTTTCTTT.

This clonotype was seen just once. The rearrangement links TRBV12-3 or TRBV12-4 to TRBJ1-5; possibly TRBD1 for D (6 bases). The V and J ends lost 5 bases and 8 bases respectively, with 13 bases between them. CDR3 length: 13 amino acids. The CDR3 sequence: CASSLLQGEPQHF. CDR3 DNA: TGTGCCAGCAGTCTCCTACAGGGTGAGCCCCAGCATTTT.

The rearrangement uses TRBV20-1 and TRBJ2-3; TRBD2 agrees at 12 bases. The V and J ends lost 5 bases and 1 base, in that order; junction bases with no gene match: 10. The CDR3 is 17 amino acids. Germline CDR1 reads DFQATT; CDR2 reads SNEGSKA (reference sequence). The CDR3 sequence: CSAGGLAGGPRTDTQYF. The DNA for the CDR3 is TGCAGTGCTGGAGGGCTAGCGGGGGGGCCGCGCACAGATACGCAGTATTTT.

Only one count was recorded for this clonotype. The J gene is TRBJ2-7, the V gene TRBV7-9; D not certain. V was shortened by 0 bases and J by 6 bases, with 6 bases between the two germline ends. Germline V gene data show CDR1 as SEHNR and CDR2 as FQNEAQ (reference sequence). The CDR3 is 12 amino acids. CDR3 residues: CASSLAGPEQYF. As DNA, the CDR3 is TGTGCCAGCAGCTTAGCTGGCCCCGAGCAGTACTTC.

The CDR3 coding sequence is TGCAGCGTTGAAGAGAATAGCAATCAGCCCCAGCATTTT. This codes for CSVEENSNQPQHF. The chain uses TRBV29-1 and TRBJ1-5; unclear D gene. Germline V gene sequence: CDR1 SQVTM, CDR2 ANQGSEA. The CDR3 is 13 amino acids. The V and J ends lost 0 bases and 0 bases respectively, with 3 bases between them.

This clonotype was picked up a small number of times. The V and J genes are TRBV6-1 and TRBJ2-5; possibly TRBD1 or TRBD2 for D (5 bases each). Germline lookup yields CDR1 MNHNS and CDR2 SASEGT. The CDR3 spans 15 residues. The germline V and J ends were trimmed by 0 bases and 1 base, with 9 bases remaining between them. The CDR3 spells CASSEAKGTQETQYF. CDR3 coding DNA: TGTGCCAGCAGTGAAGCGAAGGGGACCCAAGAGACCCAGTACTTC.

The rearrangement links TRBV20-1 to TRBJ2-3; 13 bases match TRBD2. The trim removed 5 bases at V and 3 bases at J, leaving 5 bases unmatched. This CDR3 contains 15 residues. Germline V gives CDR1 DFQATT, CDR2 SNEGSKA (reference sequence). The CDR3 nucleotides are TGCAGTGCTTACAGGACTAGCGGGAGTACAGATACGCAGTATTTT. Residues: CSAYRTSGSTDTQYF.